This T cell receptor (beta chain) was captured in a study of cytomegalovirus exposure and HLA in healthy donors. Both 60 Vbeta primers and 13 Jbeta primers went into the PCR. Profiling relied on immunoSEQ multiplex PCR, and the TCRdb table lists in-frame clones only, not all of them. Its table lists about 77,000 clones. The CDR3 is 15 amino acids. This chain joins TRBV21-1 and TRBJ1-1; TRBD1 is taken as the D call from the table, unchecked against the DNA. TRBV21-1 has pseudogene status. The sequence was collected from a man in his fifties in good health and CMV-seropositive. The sample taken for sequencing was PBMCs. CDR3 residues: CASSTPGTGDTEAFF. Here the CDR3 DNA reads TGTGCCAGCAGCACCCCCGGGACAGGGGACACTGAAGCTTTCTTT.